The sequence of this T cell receptor beta chain was determined in a study of blood T cell repertoires in COVID-19. Study at large: In Cohort 3, a recovered donor had either two negative PCRs, clearance, or symptom resolution.

Researchers sorted participants into cohorts using their self-reported clinical history. Per the original methods: Estimation of nucleated cell counts was performed using reference gene primer amplification. The protocol was immunoSEQ multiplex PCR, while the TCRdb copy is restricted to in-frame clones and leaves out a portion. V, J and clone size derive from that table, while D and trimming were established from the DNA sequence. In the table there are 200,000 to 250,000 clones, about 86% of which are singletons. CDR1 GTSNPN and CDR2 SVGIG come from the germline V gene (reference sequence). The CDR3 length is 12 residues. V dropped 2 bases and J dropped 3 bases, with 6 bases sitting between them.

The source is a woman between 50 and 59 years old in a cohort exposed to, infected with or recovered from COVID-19 (not recorded which). The chain uses TRBV30 and TRBJ2-3; D ambiguous. Sequencing was performed on PBMCs or T cells enriched from blood (not recorded which). The DNA for the CDR3 is TGTGCCTGGAGTTTTAAAACAGATACGCAGTATTTT. Amino acids: CAWSFKTDTQYF. Full variable domain (rest looked up from reference TRBV30 and TRBJ2-3): SQTIHQWPATLVQPVGSPLSLECTVEGTSNPNLYWYRQAAGRGLQLLFYSVGIGQISSEVPQNLSASRPQDRQFILSSKKLLLSDSGFYLCAWSFKTDTQYFGPGTRLTVL.